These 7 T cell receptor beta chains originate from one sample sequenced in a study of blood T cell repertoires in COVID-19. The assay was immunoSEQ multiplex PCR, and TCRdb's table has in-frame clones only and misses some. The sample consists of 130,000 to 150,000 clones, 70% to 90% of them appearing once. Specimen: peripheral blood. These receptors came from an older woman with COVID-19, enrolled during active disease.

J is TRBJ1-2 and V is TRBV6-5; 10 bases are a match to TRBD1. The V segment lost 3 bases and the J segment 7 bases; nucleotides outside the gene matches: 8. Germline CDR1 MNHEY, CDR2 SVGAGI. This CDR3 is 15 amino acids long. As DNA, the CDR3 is TGTGCCAGCAGTTATCAACCTGACAGGGGGCTTGGCTACACCTTC. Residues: CASSYQPDRGLGYTF.

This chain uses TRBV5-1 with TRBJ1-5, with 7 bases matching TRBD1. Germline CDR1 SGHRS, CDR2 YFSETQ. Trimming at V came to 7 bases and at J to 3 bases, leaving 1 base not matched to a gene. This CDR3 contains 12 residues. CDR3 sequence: CASDRANQPQHF. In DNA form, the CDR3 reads TGCGCCAGCGACAGGGCCAATCAGCCCCAGCATTTT.

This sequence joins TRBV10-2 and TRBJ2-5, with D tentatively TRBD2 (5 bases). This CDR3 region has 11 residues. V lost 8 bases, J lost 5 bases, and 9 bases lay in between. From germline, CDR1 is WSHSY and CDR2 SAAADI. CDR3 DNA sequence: TGCGCCAGCCGATCGGGGGAGACCCAGTACTTC. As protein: CASRSGETQYF.

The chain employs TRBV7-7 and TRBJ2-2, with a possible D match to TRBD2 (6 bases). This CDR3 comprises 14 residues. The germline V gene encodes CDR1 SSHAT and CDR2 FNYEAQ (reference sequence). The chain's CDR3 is CASSLRENTGELFF. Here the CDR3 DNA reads TGTGCTAGTTCACTGCGGGAAAACACCGGGGAGCTGTTTTTT.

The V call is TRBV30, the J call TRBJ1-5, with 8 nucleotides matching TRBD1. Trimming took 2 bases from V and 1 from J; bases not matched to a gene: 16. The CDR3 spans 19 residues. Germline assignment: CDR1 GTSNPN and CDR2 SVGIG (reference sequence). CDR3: CAWSSNPDRAPTSNQPQHF. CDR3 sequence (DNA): TGTGCCTGGAGTTCCAATCCGGACAGGGCCCCTACAAGCAATCAGCCCCAGCATTTT.

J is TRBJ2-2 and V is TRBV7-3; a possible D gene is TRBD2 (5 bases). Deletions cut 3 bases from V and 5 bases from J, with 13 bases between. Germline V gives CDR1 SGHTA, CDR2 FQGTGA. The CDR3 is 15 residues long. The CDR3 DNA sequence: TGTGCCAGCAGCTTGGTCGCGGGTCATACCGGGGAGCTGTTTTTT. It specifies CASSLVAGHTGELFF.

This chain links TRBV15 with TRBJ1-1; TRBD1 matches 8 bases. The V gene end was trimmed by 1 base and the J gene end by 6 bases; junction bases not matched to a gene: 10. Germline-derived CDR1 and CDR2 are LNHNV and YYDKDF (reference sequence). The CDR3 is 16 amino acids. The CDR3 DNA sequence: TGTGCCACCAGCAGAGGCGGGACAGGCTCTGGGGCTGAAGCTTTCTTT. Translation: CATSRGGTGSGAEAFF. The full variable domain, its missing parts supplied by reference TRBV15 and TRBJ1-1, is DAMVIQNPRYQVTQFGKPVTLSCSQTLNHNVMYWYQQKSSQAPKLLFHYYDKDFNNEADTPDNFQSRRPNTSFCFLDIRSPGLGDTAMYLCATSRGGTGSGAEAFFGQGTRLTVV.